This passage covers 26 T cell receptor beta chains from one sample sequenced in a study of T cells in Graves' hyperthyroidism and ophthalmopathy. Amplification of TCR beta CDR3 regions was performed using RNA transcripts as template. An initial round of RT-PCR targeting the TCR CDR3 relied on the HTBI primer set. Via MiXCR, TCRdb re-called the multiplex PCR reads, giving one row per CDR3 protein. The data contain hundreds of thousands of distinct CDR3 sequences, approximately 18% of them singletons. The sequencing sample was made of blood. All receptors come from a woman between 50 and 59 years old with Graves' hyperthyroidism that later progressed to Graves' ophthalmopathy.

The V and J genes are TRBV6-2 or TRBV6-3 and TRBJ1-5, with TRBD1 matching 9 bases. The J segment lost 0 bases and the V segment lost 0 bases, leaving 9 bases of the junction unmatched. The CDR3 is made up of 19 amino acids. The germline CDR1 and CDR2 sequences are MNHEY and SVGEGT. The CDR3, as DNA: TGTGCCAGCAGTTACTCTAACAGGGGGCGAGGGTATAGCAATCAGCCCCAGCATTTT. Protein product: CASSYSNRGRGYSNQPQHF.

This clonotype was seen repeatedly, ten times or more. The V call is TRBV2, the J call TRBJ2-7, with 12 bases lining up with TRBD2. This CDR3 spans 14 amino acids. Losses at the gene ends were 5 bases for V and 2 bases for J; bases not matched to a gene: 1. In germline, CDR1 is SNHLY, CDR2 FYNNEI. Here the CDR3 DNA reads TGTGCCAGCAGTTGGACTAGCGGGGCCTACGAGCAGTACTTC. Its translation is CASSWTSGAYEQYF.

This clonotype was recorded many times. The chain combines TRBV12-3 or TRBV12-4 with TRBJ1-1; a possible D gene is TRBD1 (5 bases). Between the trimmed V and J ends, which lost 2 bases and 6 bases, there was a span of 7 bases. This CDR3 region has 12 residues. CDR3 region: CASSLRGSEAFF. CDR3 coding DNA: TGTGCCAGCAGTTTAAGGGGATCTGAAGCTTTCTTT.

In the case of this clonotype: Since no conserved phenylalanine or tryptophan closes the CDR3, a read error is the likely cause. The chain uses TRBV5-4 and TRBJ1-1; 7 nucleotides line up with TRBD1. The germline V gene encodes CDR1 SGHNT and CDR2 YYREEE (reference sequence). CDR3 size: 13 residues. The V and J ends lost 5 bases and 4 bases, in that order; junction bases with no gene match: 5. The CDR3 DNA follows: TGTGCCAGCAGGTCCCGACAGGGCACTGAAGCTTTCCTT. It is translated as CASRSRQGTEAFL.

This clonotype was seen ten or more times. The chain recombines TRBV5-6 with TRBJ2-5, with D unresolved. Germline V gene sequence: CDR1 SGHDT, CDR2 YYEEEE. Deletions cut 4 bases from V and 1 base from J, with 8 bases between. The CDR3 is made up of 13 amino acids. In nucleotides, the CDR3 is TGTGCCAGCAGCACCGACGTCCAAGAGACCCAGTACTTC. Amino acids: CASSTDVQETQYF.

This chain uses TRBV20-1 with TRBJ2-7; D is undetermined. The length of the CDR3 is 12 residues. Looked up from germline, CDR1 is DFQATT and CDR2 is SNEGSKA (reference sequence). With 6 bases removed from V and 2 bases from J, the gap between germline ends came to 11 bases. The CDR3 DNA reads TGCAGTGCCCGGCAAGGGACCTACGAGCAGTACTTC. It codes for CSARQGTYEQYF.

There are many counts of this clonotype. The chain has TRBV5-1 and TRBJ2-5, with D possibly TRBD1 on 6 matching bases. V dropped 4 bases and J dropped 2 bases, with 12 bases sitting between them. This CDR3 is built from 14 residues. In germline, CDR1 is SGHRS, CDR2 YFSETQ. The CDR3 DNA reads TGCGCCAGCAGCCGAGCGCAGGGGCAAGAGACCCAGTACTTC. Protein product: CASSRAQGQETQYF.

This clonotype occurred a few times. The CDR3 protein is CASKRTGGSNQPQHF. The DNA of the CDR3 is TGTGCCAGCAAACGGACAGGGGGCAGCAATCAGCCCCAGCATTTT. V and J are TRBV2 and TRBJ1-5; 11 nucleotides align to TRBD1. Trimming cost V 7 bases and J 1 base; bases outside gene matches: 3. The length of the CDR3 is 15 residues. CDR1 is SNHLY and CDR2 is FYNNEI in the germline V gene.

This clonotype was found a few times. This CDR3 reads CASGSVDSWSRDGYTF. The CDR3 DNA sequence: TGTGCCAGCGGTTCCGTAGACAGTTGGAGCCGGGATGGCTACACCTTC. The V and J genes are TRBV27 and TRBJ1-2; weak D call: TRBD1 (5 bases). CDR1 and CDR2 (germline): MNHEY, SMNVEV (reference sequence). V was pared by 8 bases and J by 6 bases, with 25 bases between. The CDR3 length is 16 residues.

In this sample, this clonotype turned up a few times. The rearrangement joins TRBV4-1 to TRBJ1-1; 7 bases line up with TRBD1. V lost 1 base to trimming and J lost 8 bases; unmatched junction nucleotides: 4. CDR3 size: 13 residues. Germline assignment: CDR1 MGHRA and CDR2 YSYEKL. Here the CDR3 DNA reads TGCGCCAGCAGCCAAGTCGCAGGGGGAGAAGCTTTCTTT. Protein product: CASSQVAGGEAFF.

CDR3 region: CASSSMDRVDQPQHF. The CDR3, as DNA: TGTGCCAGCAGCTCGATGGACAGGGTTGATCAGCCCCAGCATTTT. The J gene is TRBJ1-5, the V gene TRBV5-6; 8 bases fit TRBD1. This CDR3 is 15 amino acids long. V was clipped by 3 bases and J by 5 bases; unmatched bases: 7. Germline CDR1 and CDR2: SGHDT and YYEEEE.

This clonotype was seen only a few times. The chain carries TRBV12-3 or TRBV12-4 and TRBJ2-2; 8 positions agree with TRBD1. The CDR3 spans 15 residues. With 2 bases clipped from V and 5 bases from J, the junction kept 4 bases outside the gene matches. The CDR3 protein is CASSLSTGGTGELFF. CDR3 nucleotides: TGTGCCAGCAGTTTAAGTACAGGGGGGACCGGGGAGCTGTTTTTT.

This clonotype has ten or more counts. The chain employs TRBV2 and TRBJ1-1; no clear D. The CDR3 extends over 14 amino acids. From germline, CDR1 is SNHLY and CDR2 FYNNEI. The germline V and J ends were trimmed by 7 bases and 0 bases, with 12 bases remaining between them. As DNA, the CDR3 is TGTGCCAGCATGCCAACAGTCATGAACACTGAAGCTTTCTTT. Its protein product is CASMPTVMNTEAFF.

This clonotype was recorded at least ten times. The chain uses TRBV3-1 and TRBJ1-4; tentatively, D is TRBD1 (5 bases). V lost 4 bases to trimming and J lost 4 bases, with 16 bases between them. CDR1 is LGHDT and CDR2 is YNNKEL in the germline V gene (reference sequence). The CDR3 loop spans 16 amino acids. The DNA of the CDR3 is TGTGCCAGCAGCCCCACGAGGGGCCCTCTTAATGAAAAACTGTTTTTT. Amino acids: CASSPTRGPLNEKLFF.

This clonotype was picked up one time. This chain connects TRBV19 to TRBJ2-7; 8 bases are shared with TRBD1. CDR1 and CDR2 from the germline V gene are LNHDA and SQIVND (reference sequence). The CDR3 totals 15 residues. Trimming at V came to 3 bases and at J to 1 base, leaving 5 bases not matched to a gene. The CDR3 DNA follows: TGTGCCAGTAGTATGTCGGGACAGGCGTCCTACGAGCAGTACTTC. It translates to CASSMSGQASYEQYF.

The V gene is TRBV20-1, the J gene TRBJ1-3; 7 positions agree with TRBD1. This CDR3 contains 13 residues. V lost 6 bases, J lost 3 bases, and 5 bases stayed unmatched. Germline CDR1 and CDR2: DFQATT and SNEGSKA (reference sequence). CDR3 coding DNA: TGCAGTGCCGAGGACAGGTTTGGAAACACCATATATTTT. As protein: CSAEDRFGNTIYF.

CDR3 coding DNA: TGTGCCAGCAGATTCAGGGGGTCGGGGAGAAATCAGCCCCAGCATTTT. It yields the protein CASRFRGSGRNQPQHF. V usage is TRBV12-3 or TRBV12-4 and J usage is TRBJ1-5, with 7 bases fitting TRBD1. The CDR3 is 16 residues long. The V segment lost 6 bases and the J segment 4 bases; nucleotides outside the gene matches: 12.

This clonotype has at least ten counts. The rearrangement uses TRBV2 and TRBJ1-1; maybe TRBD1 (6 bases). The V end lost 7 bases, the J end lost 8 bases, and 17 bases lay between the germline ends. The CDR3 extends over 13 amino acids. Germline V gene data show CDR1 as SNHLY and CDR2 as FYNNEI. The CDR3 coding sequence is TGTGCCAGCACCAAAGAGGGGACATCGGAAGCTTTCTTT. Amino acid sequence: CASTKEGTSEAFF.

V and J are TRBV6-1 and TRBJ1-2; D is undetermined. The CDR3 totals 12 residues. Germline CDR1 reads MNHNS; CDR2 reads SASEGT. The ends were cut back, 2 bases at V and 8 bases at J, with 9 bases in the middle. The CDR3 loop is CASSELRAGYTF. DNA of the CDR3: TGTGCCAGCAGTGAACTAAGGGCCGGCTACACCTTC.

This clonotype was counted at least ten times. CDR3 coding DNA: TGTGCCTGGAGCGATCCAGCCCAGCGGTCCTACAATGAGCAGTTCTTC. It specifies CAWSDPAQRSYNEQFF. The chain recombines TRBV30 with TRBJ2-1, with a possible D match to TRBD2 (5 bases). This CDR3 contains 16 residues. The germline gives CDR1 GTSNPN, CDR2 SVGIG (reference sequence). The V end lost 3 bases, the J end lost 1 base, and 16 bases lay between the germline ends. The whole variable domain, filled in from reference TRBV30 and TRBJ2-1, reads SQTIHQWPATLVQPVGSPLSLECTVEGTSNPNLYWYRQAAGRGLQLLFYSVGIGQISSEVPQNLSASRPQDRQFILSSKKLLLSDSGFYLCAWSDPAQRSYNEQFFGPGTRLTVL.

In this sample, this clonotype turned up many times. This chain links TRBV11-2 with TRBJ2-3; TRBD1 aligns across 7 bases. CDR3 size: 15 residues. V lost 6 bases and J lost 2; bases outside the gene matches: 8. Germline loops: CDR1 SGHAT, CDR2 FQNNGV. CDR3 bases: TGTGCCAGCAGTACTTCCGGGACAGCCACAGATACGCAGTATTTT. Protein product: CASSTSGTATDTQYF.

The V gene is TRBV20-1, the J gene TRBJ2-7; D unresolved. V was pared by 1 base and J by 4 bases, with 20 bases between. The germline gives CDR1 DFQATT, CDR2 SNEGSKA (reference sequence). The CDR3 runs 16 residues. Written as DNA, the CDR3 is TGCAGTGCTAGAGGGAGTTTGGGCGGCGGTCTATACGAGCAGTACTTC. It yields the protein CSARGSLGGGLYEQYF.

This clonotype was counted at least ten times. The genes are TRBV20-1 and TRBJ2-1, with D possibly matching TRBD1 (8 bases). V was cut by 5 bases and J by 0 bases, with 20 bases left in between. The CDR3 has 17 residues. The germline V gene encodes CDR1 DFQATT and CDR2 SNEGSKA (reference sequence). As DNA, the CDR3 is TGCAGTGCTCCAGGACAGGGACTACTGAGCTCCTACAATGAGCAGTTCTTC. This gives the protein CSAPGQGLLSSYNEQFF.

This clonotype occurred a few times. The chain joins TRBV20-1 to TRBJ2-2; D not certain. The CDR3 extends over 12 amino acids. V shed 6 bases and J shed 7 bases, with 12 bases lying between them. Germline V gene lookup returns CDR1 DFQATT and CDR2 SNEGSKA (reference sequence). CDR3 nucleotide sequence: TGCAGTGCAACCCCTGGGCACGGGGAGCTGTTTTTT. This gives the protein CSATPGHGELFF.

This clonotype has ten or more counts. The V and J genes are TRBV3-1 and TRBJ2-5; TRBD2 matches 7 bases. The CDR3 is 14 residues long. Germline CDR1 reads LGHDT; CDR2 reads YNNKEL (reference sequence). The V segment lost 4 bases and the J segment 5 bases; nucleotides outside the gene matches: 7. CDR3 amino acids: CASSLPGLSETQYF. The CDR3 nucleotides read TGTGCCAGCAGCCTACCGGGACTATCGGAGACCCAGTACTTC.

This clonotype was picked up a small number of times. This chain connects TRBV7-9 to TRBJ2-5; D remains unclear. CDR3 length equals 10 residues. Trimming took off 5 bases at V and 10 bases at J, with 8 bases between the two ends. The germline CDR1 and CDR2 sequences are SEHNR and FQNEAQ (reference sequence). Here the CDR3 reads CASSGRDQYF. Here the CDR3 DNA reads TGTGCCAGCAGCGGAAGGGACCAGTACTTC. Based on the CDR3 plus reference TRBV7-9 and TRBJ2-5, the full variable domain is DTGVSQNPRHKITKRGQNVTFRCDPISEHNRLYWYRQTLGQGPEFLTYFQNEAQLEKSRLLSDRFSAERPKGSFSTLEIQRTEQGDSAMYLCASSGRDQYFGPGTRLLVL.